The next 26 T cell receptor beta chains were all read from a single sample in a study of shared clonotypes between healthy human individuals (dated by TCRdb to the early 2020s). The method was the immunoSEQ multiplex PCR assay. In TCRdb, the immuneACCESS table is reduced to in-frame sequences with V and J assigned. These tables do not hold every clone; where another copy was compared, an unresolved V gene accounts for under half, and the others remain unexplained. In all, the sample holds millions of clones, and about 95% of those were seen once. The ten top clones hold more than 0.95% of the sample. For the CD8 naive samples, CD45RO-negative cells were positively selected for CCR7, yielding a CD45RA+CCR7+ population from which TemRA cells were excluded. Sequencing was performed on naive CD8+ T cells sorted from blood. What the cell subset or site label conveys for this sample: CD45RA+CCR7+. Every receptor here comes from a man in his late teens or twenties in good health.

The chain combines TRBV7-9 with TRBJ2-1, with TRBD2 identical over 7 bases. Germline CDR1 and CDR2: SEHNR and FQNEAQ (reference sequence). V lost 2 bases to trimming and J lost 4 bases; unmatched junction nucleotides: 5. The CDR3 is made up of 15 amino acids. CDR3: CASSLQGSGYNEQFF. CDR3 in DNA: TGTGCCAGCAGCTTACAGGGTAGCGGGTACAATGAGCAGTTCTTC.

CDR3 protein: CASSLRATYQETQYF. The CDR3 coding sequence is TGTGCCAGCAGCTTAAGGGCTACGTACCAAGAGACCCAGTACTTC. V and J are TRBV7-8 and TRBJ2-5, with D unclear. Per germline, CDR1 SGHVS and CDR2 FQNEAQ. Trimming took 2 bases from V and 0 from J, leaving 10 bases between them. The CDR3 covers 15 residues.

The chain combines TRBV2 with TRBJ1-1, with 7 positions matching TRBD1. V shed 7 bases, J shed 3 bases, and the junction held 5 bases outside the gene matches. The germline V gene has CDR1 SNHLY and CDR2 FYNNEI. This CDR3 is 13 amino acids long. The CDR3 region is CASTGQSYTEAFF. The CDR3 DNA follows: TGTGCCAGCACGGGACAGTCATACACTGAAGCTTTCTTT. Full variable domain (outside the CDR3, taken from reference TRBV2 and TRBJ1-1): EPEVTQTPSHQVTQMGQEVILRCVPISNHLYFYWYRQILGQKVEFLVSFYNNEISEKSEIFDDQFSVERPDGSNFTLKIRSTKLEDSAMYFCASTGQSYTEAFFGQGTRLTVV.

The chain links TRBV27 to TRBJ2-2; no clear D gene. The CDR3 runs 20 residues. Germline loops: CDR1 MNHEY, CDR2 SMNVEV (reference sequence). With 7 bases removed from V and 0 bases from J, the gap between germline ends came to 27 bases. CDR3 DNA: TGTGCCAGCAATGGGGTCCTCAGAAAGCAGTCCTACTCGAACACCGGGGAGCTGTTTTTT. It codes for CASNGVLRKQSYSNTGELFF.

The chain uses TRBV2 and TRBJ1-2; D is undetermined. From germline, CDR1 is SNHLY and CDR2 FYNNEI. V was pared by 7 bases and J by 3 bases, with 9 bases between. The CDR3 is 12 residues long. The CDR3 region is CASTGKDYGYTF. The CDR3 DNA reads as TGTGCCAGCACTGGTAAAGACTATGGCTACACCTTC.

The chain combines TRBV2 with TRBJ2-7; TRBD2 matches at 13 bases. CDR1 is SNHLY and CDR2 is FYNNEI in the germline V gene. V trimming: 7 bases; J trimming: 3 bases; junction bases outside the gene matches: 6. The CDR3 is 15 residues long. DNA of the CDR3: TGTGCCAGCAAGTCCGGGACTAGCGGGGTCTACGAGCAGTACTTC. As protein: CASKSGTSGVYEQYF.

The rearrangement joins TRBV28 to TRBJ2-1; 7 bases fit TRBD2. Germline values: CDR1 MDHEN, CDR2 SYDVKM. V was clipped by 3 bases and J by 2 bases; unmatched bases: 4. The CDR3 contains 15 residues. CDR3 residues: CASSFEAGTYNEQFF. DNA of the CDR3: TGTGCCAGCAGTTTCGAAGCGGGGACCTACAATGAGCAGTTCTTC.

The V and J genes are TRBV19 and TRBJ1-2; the D is unclear. This CDR3 contains 12 residues. The germline V gene encodes CDR1 LNHDA and CDR2 SQIVND (reference sequence). The V end lost 5 bases, the J end lost 8 bases, and 12 bases lay between the germline ends. The CDR3 spells CASSSRNWGYTF. Here the CDR3 DNA reads TGTGCCAGTAGTTCGAGGAATTGGGGCTACACCTTC. Looking up the rest from reference TRBV19 and TRBJ1-2 gives the full variable domain: DGGITQSPKYLFRKEGQNVTLSCEQNLNHDAMYWYRQDPGQGLRLIYYSQIVNDFQKGDIAEGYSVSREKKESFPLTVTSAQKNPTAFYLCASSSRNWGYTFGSGTRLTVV.

As concerns this clone: This sample includes further DNA sequences coding for the same CDR3. The chain joins TRBV5-4 to TRBJ1-5; D not resolved. The CDR3 spans 12 residues. Per germline, CDR1 SGHNT and CDR2 YYREEE (reference sequence). Between the trimmed V and J ends, which lost 0 bases and 4 bases, there was a span of 2 bases. CDR3 nucleotide sequence: TGTGCCAGCAGCTTGGAAAATCAGCCCCAGCATTTT. It specifies CASSLENQPQHF.

The J gene is TRBJ1-6, the V gene TRBV2; maybe TRBD1 (5 bases). Trimming took off 8 bases at V and 5 bases at J, with 16 bases between the two ends. CDR3 length: 15 residues. The germline V gene has CDR1 SNHLY and CDR2 FYNNEI. The CDR3 DNA sequence: TGTGCCAGCCTCTTGGGTCAGGGAAATAATTCACCCCTCCACTTT. It specifies CASLLGQGNNSPLHF.

This sequence joins TRBV6-5 and TRBJ1-2, with TRBD1 as a possible D gene (6 bases). V was pared by 4 bases and J by 8 bases, with 17 bases between. The CDR3 covers 14 residues. Looked up from germline, CDR1 is MNHEY and CDR2 is SVGAGI. The CDR3 DNA sequence: TGTGCCAGCAGTTGGGGGGCCGGGAGCTTGGGCTACACCTTC. Its protein product is CASSWGAGSLGYTF.

The rearrangement uses TRBV13 and TRBJ2-7; 10 bases match TRBD1. Looked up from germline, CDR1 is PRHDT and CDR2 is FYEKMQ (reference sequence). The CDR3 is made up of 19 amino acids. V lost 0 bases to trimming and J lost 1 base; unmatched junction nucleotides: 12. The DNA of the CDR3 is TGTGCCAGCAGCTTAGGGACCTGGGGACAGGGGAGTTTATCCTACGAGCAGTACTTC. It encodes CASSLGTWGQGSLSYEQYF.

This clone was picked up one time. J is TRBJ2-1 and V is TRBV2, with 8 bases lining up with TRBD1. J lost 2 bases, V lost 2 bases, and 11 bases had no gene match. CDR3 length: 18 amino acids. The V gene's germline CDR1 is SNHLY and CDR2 FYNNEI. The CDR3 region is CASSELTGVAVTYNEQFF. The CDR3 nucleotides are TGTGCCAGCAGTGAATTGACAGGGGTAGCGGTTACCTACAATGAGCAGTTCTTC.

The V gene is TRBV29-1, the J gene TRBJ1-1; D is possibly TRBD1 (5 bases). Germline V gives CDR1 SQVTM, CDR2 ANQGSEA. V was shortened by 8 bases and J by 7 bases, with 5 bases between the two germline ends. This CDR3 has 8 residues. The CDR3 region has the DNA TGCAGCCAGGGTGAAGCTTTCTTT. Amino acid sequence: CSQGEAFF.

The rearrangement uses TRBV4-3 and TRBJ2-1, with D perhaps TRBD1 or TRBD2 (5 bases each). The CDR3 runs to 15 residues. Germline-derived CDR1 and CDR2 are LGHNA and YSLEER. Between the trimmed V and J ends, which lost 3 bases and 8 bases, there was a span of 17 bases. The CDR3: CASSHPLAGTHEQFF. In DNA form, the CDR3 reads TGCGCCAGCAGCCATCCCTTGGCAGGGACGCATGAGCAGTTCTTC.

V and J are TRBV9 and TRBJ2-1; 7 positions agree with TRBD2. The junction had 5 bases not matched to a gene; V was cut back by 0 bases and J by 8 bases. The CDR3 length is 14 residues. Germline loops: CDR1 SGDLS, CDR2 YYNGEE. The CDR3: CASSVAGRVDEQFF. The CDR3, as DNA: TGTGCCAGCAGCGTAGCGGGGAGGGTAGATGAGCAGTTCTTC.

This chain connects TRBV4-1 to TRBJ2-7; TRBD1 matches 9 bases. J gave up 3 bases and V 3 bases, and 6 bases lay outside the gene matches. The germline gives CDR1 MGHRA, CDR2 YSYEKL. This CDR3 is built from 15 residues. The CDR3 DNA reads TGCGCCAGCAGCCACCGACAGGGGGAGGACTACGAGCAGTACTTC. It is translated as CASSHRQGEDYEQYF.

The V call is TRBV7-9, the J call TRBJ2-3; D ambiguous. The CDR3 contains 14 residues. Germline assignment: CDR1 SEHNR and CDR2 FQNEAQ (reference sequence). Trimming pared 4 bases from V and 0 bases from J, leaving 8 bases between. The CDR3 DNA reads as TGTGCCAGCAGCTCCGACGGAAGCACAGATACGCAGTATTTT. It translates to CASSSDGSTDTQYF.

The V gene is TRBV9, the J gene TRBJ2-7; possibly TRBD1 for D (5 bases). V was cut by 4 bases and J by 6 bases, with 14 bases left in between. The length of the CDR3 is 13 residues. Germline loops: CDR1 SGDLS, CDR2 YYNGEE. The CDR3 DNA is TGTGCCAGCAGCCCCTCCATTCAGGGCGAGCAGTACTTC. It codes for CASSPSIQGEQYF.

This clone was seen once. The chain has TRBV5-1 and TRBJ1-5; D unresolved. V gave up 3 bases and J gave up 3 bases, with 13 bases separating them. The CDR3 consists of 15 residues. Germline CDR1 is SGHRS and CDR2 is YFSETQ. CDR3 DNA sequence: TGCGCCAGCAGCTACCTCTCCGGGAACAATCAGCCCCAGCATTTT. Translating it yields CASSYLSGNNQPQHF.

This clone showed up many times. The J gene is TRBJ2-7, the V gene TRBV6-1, with D hard to call. Germline V gene sequence: CDR1 MNHNS, CDR2 SASEGT. Trimming left V 4 bases short and J 0 bases short, with 16 bases between. The CDR3 loop spans 16 amino acids. The CDR3 region has the DNA TGTGCCAGCAGTGGTTTACCAGGAGTTAGCTCCTACGAGCAGTACTTC. It yields the protein CASSGLPGVSSYEQYF.

This clone was observed a single time. The V and J genes are TRBV9 and TRBJ2-5; D gene uncertain. Germline CDR1 SGDLS, CDR2 YYNGEE. The CDR3 is 13 residues long. Trimming left V 10 bases short and J 2 bases short, with 15 bases between. DNA of the CDR3: TGTGCCCGGTCCCCCGAGCCACAAGAGACCCAGTACTTC. Its protein is CARSPEPQETQYF.

The V call is TRBV4-1, the J call TRBJ1-4; 8 bases are shared with TRBD1. J was trimmed by 6 bases and V by 10 bases; bases with no gene match: 16. CDR1 is MGHRA, CDR2 YSYEKL, per germline. The CDR3 spans 16 residues. The CDR3 bases are TGCGCCACCGCTCGCCTCCCCGGACAGGGTGATGAAAAACTGTTTTTT. Residues: CATARLPGQGDEKLFF.

This clone was seen once. V and J are TRBV13 and TRBJ2-5; a possible D gene is TRBD2 (6 bases). The germline V and J ends were trimmed by 0 bases and 3 bases, with 14 bases remaining between them. Per the germline V gene, CDR1 is PRHDT and CDR2 is FYEKMQ (reference sequence). There are 16 residues in the CDR3. This CDR3 is CASSLGAAGGEETQYF. In DNA, the CDR3 is TGTGCCAGCAGCTTAGGTGCCGCCGGGGGAGAAGAGACCCAGTACTTC. The full variable domain, completed using reference TRBV13 and TRBJ2-5, is AAGVIQSPRHLIKEKRETATLKCYPIPRHDTVYWYQQGPGQDPQFLISFYEKMQSDKGSIPDRFSAQQFSDYHSELNMSSLELGDSALYFCASSLGAAGGEETQYFGPGTRLLVL.

This clone was detected once. The CDR3 here is CASSPLSGSPHEQYF. For the CDR3, the DNA is TGTGCCAGCAGCCCCCTCAGCGGGAGTCCCCACGAGCAGTACTTC. This chain links TRBV7-9 with TRBJ2-7, with 8 bases identical to TRBD2. Germline V gene lookup returns CDR1 SEHNR and CDR2 FQNEAQ (reference sequence). Germline trimming cut 5 bases from V and 5 bases from J; bases unmatched to any gene: 11. CDR3 length equals 15 residues.

The rearrangement joins TRBV5-6 to TRBJ2-7; D is possibly TRBD2 (6 bases). Trimming cost V 0 bases and J 0 bases, with 10 bases left between them. Germline V CDR1 and CDR2: SGHDT, YYEEEE. The CDR3 is 15 amino acids. The CDR3 nucleotides read TGTGCCAGCAGCTTGGTTCTAGCGCCCTCCTACGAGCAGTACTTC. Protein product: CASSLVLAPSYEQYF.